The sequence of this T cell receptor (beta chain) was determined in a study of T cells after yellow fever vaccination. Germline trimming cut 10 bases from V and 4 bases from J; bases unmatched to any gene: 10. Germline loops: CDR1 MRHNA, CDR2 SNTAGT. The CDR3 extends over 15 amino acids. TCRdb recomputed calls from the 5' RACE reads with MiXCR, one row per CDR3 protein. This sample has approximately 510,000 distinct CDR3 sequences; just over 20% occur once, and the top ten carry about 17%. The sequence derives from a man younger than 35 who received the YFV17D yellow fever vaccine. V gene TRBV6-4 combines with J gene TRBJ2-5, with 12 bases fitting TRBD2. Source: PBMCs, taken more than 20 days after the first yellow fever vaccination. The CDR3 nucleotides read TGTGCCACCTCACCTAGCGGGGGGGCTCGAGAGACCCAGTACTTC. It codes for CATSPSGGARETQYF.